This is a list of T cell receptor beta chains from one sample in a study of cytomegalovirus exposure and HLA in healthy donors. Assay used: immunoSEQ multiplex PCR; TCRdb lists only in-frame clones, some missing. The sample shows over 150,000 clones, over 65% of them seen only once. Sequenced input: PBMCs. The receptors shown here come from a man in his thirties or forties in good health and CMV-seronegative. The CDR3 runs from the conserved cysteine through the conserved F or W. A D gene is named only where the DNA matches it firmly. The listing skips clone size in some rows; elsewhere it reads once, few, many or a size class.

j_call: TRBJ2-7; clone_size: few; d_call: TRBD1; v_call: TRBV5-1; cdr3_nt: TGCGCCAGCAGCCCCGCCGGGACAGGGGCCTACGAGCAGTACTTC; cdr3_aa: CASSPAGTGAYEQYF
j_call: TRBJ1-2; clone_size: once; d_call: -; v_call: TRBV1; cdr3_nt: TGCACCAGCAGCCTCCCAAGGGGGTCCTACTATGGCTACACCTTC; cdr3_aa: CTSSLPRGSYYGYTF
j_call: TRBJ1-3; clone_size: -; d_call: -; v_call: TRBV15; cdr3_nt: TGTGCCACCAGAGCAGGGTCTGGAAACACCATATATTTT; cdr3_aa: CATRAGSGNTIYF
j_call: TRBJ2-5; clone_size: -; d_call: -; v_call: TRBV6-5; cdr3_nt: TGTGCCAGCAGTTACTCGGCGAGGGAGACCCAGTACTTC; cdr3_aa: CASSYSARETQYF
j_call: TRBJ1-2; clone_size: -; d_call: TRBD1; v_call: TRBV28; cdr3_nt: TGTGCCAGCAGTTTCCTCCTAGGACAGGGACAACGCGGCTACACCTTC; cdr3_aa: CASSFLLGQGQRGYTF
j_call: TRBJ1-1; clone_size: few; d_call: TRBD1; v_call: TRBV5-4; cdr3_nt: TGTGCCAGCAGCTTCGGGGACAGGTTGAACACTGAAGCTTTCTTT; cdr3_aa: CASSFGDRLNTEAFF
j_call: TRBJ2-5; clone_size: -; d_call: -; v_call: TRBV4-2; cdr3_nt: TGTGCCAGCAGCCAAGATAGAAGCGGAGAGACCCAGTACTTC; cdr3_aa: CASSQDRSGETQYF
j_call: TRBJ1-6; clone_size: -; d_call: TRBD1; v_call: TRBV27; cdr3_nt: TGTGCCAGCAGTTTATTCTCAGGGGGCAATAATTCACCCCTCCACTTT; cdr3_aa: CASSLFSGGNNSPLHF
j_call: TRBJ2-2; clone_size: -; d_call: -; v_call: TRBV28; cdr3_nt: TGTGCCAGCAGTTTAGTCCTAATTGATTTATCAACCGGGGAGCTGTTTTTT; cdr3_aa: CASSLVLIDLSTGELFF
j_call: TRBJ1-5; clone_size: -; d_call: -; v_call: TRBV4-2; cdr3_nt: TGTGCCAGCAGCCAAGAAACAGCCTATAGCAATCAGCCCCAGCATTTT; cdr3_aa: CASSQETAYSNQPQHF
j_call: TRBJ2-7; clone_size: -; d_call: TRBD1; v_call: TRBV6-5; cdr3_nt: TGTGCCAGCAGGGACCGGGACAGGGCCTCCTACGAGCAGTACTTC; cdr3_aa: CASRDRDRASYEQYF
j_call: TRBJ2-1; clone_size: -; d_call: TRBD2; v_call: TRBV7-9; cdr3_nt: TGTGCCAGCAGCGACAGCCGGCTAGCGGGGGAAGGTGAGCAGTTCTTC; cdr3_aa: CASSDSRLAGEGEQFF
j_call: TRBJ1-1; clone_size: -; d_call: TRBD1; v_call: TRBV6-1; cdr3_nt: TGTGCCAGCACCCCACAGGGGGGGAACACTGAAGCTTTCTTT; cdr3_aa: CASTPQGGNTEAFF
j_call: TRBJ2-3; clone_size: -; d_call: -; v_call: TRBV5-1; cdr3_nt: TGCGCCAGCAGCTTGGTGGGACTTAAAGATACGCAGTATTTT; cdr3_aa: CASSLVGLKDTQYF
j_call: TRBJ2-3; clone_size: -; d_call: TRBD2; v_call: TRBV5-1; cdr3_nt: TGCGCCAGCAGCTTACTAGCGGGGTCCACAGATACGCAGTATTTT; cdr3_aa: CASSLLAGSTDTQYF
j_call: TRBJ2-7; clone_size: -; d_call: TRBD1; v_call: TRBV19; cdr3_nt: TGTGCCAGTAGTAGTCGGGACAGGGACTACGAGCAGTACTTC; cdr3_aa: CASSSRDRDYEQYF
j_call: TRBJ2-5; clone_size: -; d_call: -; v_call: TRBV7-3; cdr3_nt: TGTGCCAGCAGCTTAACGGAGGGGGCAGAGACCCAGTACTTC; cdr3_aa: CASSLTEGAETQYF
j_call: TRBJ2-3; clone_size: few; d_call: TRBD1; v_call: TRBV2; cdr3_nt: TGTGCCAGCAGAGAGGGGACAGGGGGTACAGATACGCAGTATTTT; cdr3_aa: CASREGTGGTDTQYF
j_call: TRBJ2-1; clone_size: -; d_call: TRBD2; v_call: TRBV4-2; cdr3_nt: TGTGCCAGCAGCCAAGAGGGTAGCGGGGGGGCTGGGTCCTACAATGAGCAGTTCTTC; cdr3_aa: CASSQEGSGGAGSYNEQFF
j_call: TRBJ1-1; clone_size: -; d_call: -; v_call: TRBV19; cdr3_nt: TGTGCCAGTAGTATAGTGGGGGGGCCGAACACTGAAGCTTTCTTT; cdr3_aa: CASSIVGGPNTEAFF
j_call: TRBJ2-7; clone_size: -; d_call: -; v_call: TRBV29-1; cdr3_nt: TGCAGCGTTTTGACTACCCGTTCCTACGAGCAGTACTTC; cdr3_aa: CSVLTTRSYEQYF
j_call: TRBJ1-1; clone_size: -; d_call: -; v_call: TRBV14; cdr3_nt: TGTGCCAGCAGCCAAGTGAGGAACACTGAAGCTTTCTTT; cdr3_aa: CASSQVRNTEAFF
j_call: TRBJ2-3; clone_size: once; d_call: -; v_call: TRBV7-2; cdr3_nt: TGTGCCAGCAGCCCAAGGGGGGGCTTTTCGGGCACAGATACGCAGTATTTT; cdr3_aa: CASSPRGGFSGTDTQYF
j_call: TRBJ1-6; clone_size: -; d_call: TRBD1; v_call: TRBV5-1; cdr3_nt: TGCGCCAGCAGTTATGACTCGCCAGGGGGCAATTCACCCCTCCACTTT; cdr3_aa: CASSYDSPGGNSPLHF
j_call: TRBJ1-2; clone_size: -; d_call: -; v_call: TRBV29-1; cdr3_nt: TGCAGCGTTGAAGGGGGAGAGAACTATGGCTACACCTTC; cdr3_aa: CSVEGGENYGYTF
j_call: TRBJ1-5; clone_size: few; d_call: -; v_call: TRBV7-8; cdr3_nt: TGTGCCAGCAGCTTAGCGAAACGGACTTTCGTCCTTGTGGCCCAGCATTTT; cdr3_aa: CASSLAKRTFVLVAQHF
j_call: TRBJ2-5; clone_size: few; d_call: TRBD2; v_call: TRBV7-9; cdr3_nt: TGTGCCAGCAGCTTCGGGGGGGCCGGCGAGACCCAGTACTTC; cdr3_aa: CASSFGGAGETQYF
j_call: TRBJ1-1; clone_size: -; d_call: -; v_call: TRBV7-9; cdr3_nt: TGTGCCAGCAGCCGGGGACAGAACACTGAAGCTTTCTTT; cdr3_aa: CASSRGQNTEAFF
j_call: TRBJ2-5; clone_size: -; d_call: -; v_call: TRBV7-3; cdr3_nt: TGTGCCAGCAGCTTAGGCAGCCAAGAGACCCAGTACTTC; cdr3_aa: CASSLGSQETQYF
j_call: TRBJ2-7; clone_size: -; d_call: TRBD1; v_call: TRBV15; cdr3_nt: TGTGCCACCAGCAGGACAGGGTTCTACGAGCAGTACTTC; cdr3_aa: CATSRTGFYEQYF
j_call: TRBJ2-2; clone_size: -; d_call: TRBD2; v_call: TRBV7-2; cdr3_nt: TGTGCCAGCAGCTTAACGGTCCTAGCGGGGCAGACCGGGGAGCTGTTTTTT; cdr3_aa: CASSLTVLAGQTGELFF
j_call: TRBJ1-1; clone_size: -; d_call: TRBD1; v_call: TRBV19; cdr3_nt: TGTGCCAGTAGGACCCCTTTGGGACAGGGGGGGAACACTGAAGCTTTCTTT; cdr3_aa: CASRTPLGQGGNTEAFF
j_call: TRBJ1-3; clone_size: -; d_call: -; v_call: TRBV29-1; cdr3_nt: TGCAGCGTTGTTCCAGAAAACGGAAACACCATATATTTT; cdr3_aa: CSVVPENGNTIYF
j_call: TRBJ1-5; clone_size: -; d_call: -; v_call: TRBV28; cdr3_nt: TGTGCCAGCAGTCTCAATCAGCCCCAGCATTTT; cdr3_aa: CASSLNQPQHF
j_call: TRBJ2-1; clone_size: -; d_call: -; v_call: TRBV10-3; cdr3_nt: TGTGCCATCAGTGAGGAACTAAGTGAGCAGTTCTTC; cdr3_aa: CAISEELSEQFF
j_call: TRBJ2-7; clone_size: -; d_call: -; v_call: TRBV7-9; cdr3_nt: TGTGCCAGCAGGCCTGCCCCTACAGGGATCTCCTACGAGCAGTACTTC; cdr3_aa: CASRPAPTGISYEQYF
j_call: TRBJ2-6; clone_size: -; d_call: -; v_call: TRBV19; cdr3_nt: TGTGCCAGTAGTATAGATCAGGGCTCTGGGGCCAACGTCCTGACTTTC; cdr3_aa: CASSIDQGSGANVLTF
j_call: TRBJ1-1; clone_size: -; d_call: TRBD1; v_call: TRBV6-6; cdr3_nt: TGTGCCAGCAGTTACCCGGGTCAGGGGGACACTGAAGCTTTCTTT; cdr3_aa: CASSYPGQGDTEAFF
j_call: TRBJ2-1; clone_size: -; d_call: TRBD1; v_call: TRBV7-7; cdr3_nt: TGTGCTAGCAGCTTATCGGTCGGGACAGGCGCAAATGAGCAGTTCTTC; cdr3_aa: CASSLSVGTGANEQFF
j_call: TRBJ2-3; clone_size: -; d_call: TRBD2; v_call: TRBV28; cdr3_nt: TGTGCCAGCAGTTTTGGGGGGGATTGGGAAGATACGCAGTATTTT; cdr3_aa: CASSFGGDWEDTQYF
j_call: TRBJ2-2; clone_size: -; d_call: TRBD1; v_call: TRBV10-2; cdr3_nt: TGCGCCAGCAGGGACAGGGGAAGCGGGGAGCTGTTTTTT; cdr3_aa: CASRDRGSGELFF
j_call: TRBJ1-2; clone_size: -; d_call: -; v_call: TRBV2; cdr3_nt: TGTGCCAGCAGTGCTGGGGGCGGCTATGGCTACACCTTC; cdr3_aa: CASSAGGGYGYTF
j_call: TRBJ2-7; clone_size: -; d_call: TRBD2; v_call: TRBV27; cdr3_nt: TGTGCCAGCAAACCAGGGACTAACAACGAGCAGTACTTC; cdr3_aa: CASKPGTNNEQYF
j_call: TRBJ1-1; clone_size: -; d_call: -; v_call: TRBV27; cdr3_nt: TGTGCCAGCAGTTCCCCTAGTCTGGACAAGGGCACTGAAGCTTTCTTT; cdr3_aa: CASSSPSLDKGTEAFF
j_call: TRBJ2-5; clone_size: few; d_call: TRBD2; v_call: TRBV9; cdr3_nt: TGTGCCAGCAGCGCAGGACTAGCGGGGTGGGAGACCCAGTACTTC; cdr3_aa: CASSAGLAGWETQYF
j_call: TRBJ1-3; clone_size: -; d_call: -; v_call: TRBV28; cdr3_nt: TGTGCCAGCAGTTCCCGGACAACTGGAAACACCATATATTTT; cdr3_aa: CASSSRTTGNTIYF
j_call: TRBJ2-1; clone_size: -; d_call: -; v_call: TRBV6-5; cdr3_nt: TGTGCCAGCAGCCTTGGGGCTGACGGGAATGAGCAGTTCTTC; cdr3_aa: CASSLGADGNEQFF
j_call: TRBJ2-5; clone_size: -; d_call: -; v_call: TRBV27; cdr3_nt: TGTGCCAGCAGTGCCAACAGATATAGTTTTTTAGAGACCCAGTACTTC; cdr3_aa: CASSANRYSFLETQYF
j_call: TRBJ2-1; clone_size: -; d_call: -; v_call: TRBV5-4; cdr3_nt: TGTGCCAGCGGGGGCCAGGGGATAAATGAGCAGTTCTTC; cdr3_aa: CASGGQGINEQFF
j_call: TRBJ1-1; clone_size: few; d_call: -; v_call: TRBV5-1; cdr3_nt: TGCGCCAGCAGCTTGGTTCCAGGTTCGGCCACTGAAGCTTTCTTT; cdr3_aa: CASSLVPGSATEAFF
j_call: TRBJ2-7; clone_size: -; d_call: -; v_call: TRBV30; cdr3_nt: TGTGCCTGGAGTAGGGGGAGCCCCTCTGTCTACGAGCAGTACTTC; cdr3_aa: CAWSRGSPSVYEQYF
j_call: TRBJ2-7; clone_size: -; d_call: TRBD1; v_call: TRBV5-1; cdr3_nt: TGCGCCAGCAGCTTGGTATCCCAGGGGGCCTACGAGCAGTACTTC; cdr3_aa: CASSLVSQGAYEQYF
j_call: TRBJ2-7; clone_size: -; d_call: -; v_call: TRBV4-2; cdr3_nt: TGTGCCAGCAGCCAAGGGCTTGCCCCTCCTTCCTACGAGCAGTACTTC; cdr3_aa: CASSQGLAPPSYEQYF
j_call: TRBJ2-1; clone_size: -; d_call: TRBD1; v_call: TRBV5-4; cdr3_nt: TGTGCCAGCAGCTTGGAGGGACAGGGGACGTATGAGCAGTTCTTC; cdr3_aa: CASSLEGQGTYEQFF
j_call: TRBJ1-2; clone_size: -; d_call: TRBD1; v_call: TRBV28; cdr3_nt: TGTGCCAGCAGTCTCCCGTTGACAGGGAGATATGGCTACACCTTC; cdr3_aa: CASSLPLTGRYGYTF
j_call: TRBJ2-4; clone_size: -; d_call: TRBD1; v_call: TRBV11-2; cdr3_nt: TGTGCCAGCAGCATGGGACAGGGGAGAAACATTCAGTACTTC; cdr3_aa: CASSMGQGRNIQYF
j_call: TRBJ2-2; clone_size: -; d_call: -; v_call: TRBV6-1; cdr3_nt: TGTGCCACCCTGGGAGCCCCGGTGAACACCGGGGAGCTGTTTTTT; cdr3_aa: CATLGAPVNTGELFF
j_call: TRBJ2-2; clone_size: -; d_call: TRBD2; v_call: TRBV6-5; cdr3_nt: TGTGCCAGCAGTTACTCCGACCGGGGGGCCGGGGAGCTGTTTTTT; cdr3_aa: CASSYSDRGAGELFF
j_call: TRBJ1-2; clone_size: -; d_call: TRBD1; v_call: TRBV28; cdr3_nt: TGTGCCAGCGGACAGGGGGCGTATGGCTACACCTTC; cdr3_aa: CASGQGAYGYTF